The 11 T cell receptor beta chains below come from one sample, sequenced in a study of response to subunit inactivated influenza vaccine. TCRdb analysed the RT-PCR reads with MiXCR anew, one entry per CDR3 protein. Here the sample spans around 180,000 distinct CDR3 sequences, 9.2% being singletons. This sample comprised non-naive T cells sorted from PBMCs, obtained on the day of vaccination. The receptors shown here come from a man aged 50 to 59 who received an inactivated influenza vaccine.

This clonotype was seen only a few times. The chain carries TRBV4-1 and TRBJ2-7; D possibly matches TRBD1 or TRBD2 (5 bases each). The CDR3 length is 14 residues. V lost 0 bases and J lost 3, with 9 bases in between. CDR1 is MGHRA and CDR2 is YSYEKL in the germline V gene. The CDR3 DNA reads TGCGCCAGCAGCCAAGAGAGGGGTAGCTACGAGCAGTACTTC. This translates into CASSQERGSYEQYF.

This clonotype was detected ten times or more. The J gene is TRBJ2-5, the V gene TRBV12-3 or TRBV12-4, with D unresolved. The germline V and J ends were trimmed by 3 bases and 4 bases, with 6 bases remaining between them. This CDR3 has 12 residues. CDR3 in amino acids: CASSLGLETQYF. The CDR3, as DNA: TGTGCCAGCAGTTTGGGCTTAGAGACCCAGTACTTC.

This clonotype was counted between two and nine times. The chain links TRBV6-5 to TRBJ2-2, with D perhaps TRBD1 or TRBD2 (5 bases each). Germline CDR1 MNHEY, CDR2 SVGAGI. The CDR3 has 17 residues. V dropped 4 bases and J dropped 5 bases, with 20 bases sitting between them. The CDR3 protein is CASSSEGTGMGTGELFF. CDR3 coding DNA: TGTGCCAGCAGTTCAGAGGGAACAGGAATGGGGACCGGGGAGCTGTTTTTT.

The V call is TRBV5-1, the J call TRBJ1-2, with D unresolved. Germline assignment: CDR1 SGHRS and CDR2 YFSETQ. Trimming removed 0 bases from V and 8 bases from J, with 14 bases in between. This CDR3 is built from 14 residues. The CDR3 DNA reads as TGCGCCAGCAGCTTGGGAGGGAATTTAGAAGGCTACACCTTC. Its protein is CASSLGGNLEGYTF.

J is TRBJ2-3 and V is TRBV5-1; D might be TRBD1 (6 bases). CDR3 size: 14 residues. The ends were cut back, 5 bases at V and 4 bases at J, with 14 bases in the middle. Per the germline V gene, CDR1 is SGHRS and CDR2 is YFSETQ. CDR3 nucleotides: TGCGCCAGCAGTGAGCAGGGGCGCGCAGATACGCAGTATTTT. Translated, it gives CASSEQGRADTQYF.

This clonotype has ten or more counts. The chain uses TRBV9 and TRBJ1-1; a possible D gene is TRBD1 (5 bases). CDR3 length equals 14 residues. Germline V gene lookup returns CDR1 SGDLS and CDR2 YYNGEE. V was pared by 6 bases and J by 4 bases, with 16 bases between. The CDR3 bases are TGTGCCAGCACCTTGGAACACGGGGCCACTGAAGCTTTCTTT. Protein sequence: CASTLEHGATEAFF.

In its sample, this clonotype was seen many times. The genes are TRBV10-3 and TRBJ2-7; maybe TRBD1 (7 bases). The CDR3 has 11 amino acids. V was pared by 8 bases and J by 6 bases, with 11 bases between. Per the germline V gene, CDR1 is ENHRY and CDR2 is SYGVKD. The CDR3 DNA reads TGTGCCATCGCAGGGGGGAGCGAGCAGTACTTC. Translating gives CAIAGGSEQYF.

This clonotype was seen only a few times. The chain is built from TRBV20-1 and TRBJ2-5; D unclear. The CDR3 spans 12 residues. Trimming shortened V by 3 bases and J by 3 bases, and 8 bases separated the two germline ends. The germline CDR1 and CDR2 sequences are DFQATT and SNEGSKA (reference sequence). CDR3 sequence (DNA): TGCAGTGCTAGTGAGCTAGAAGAGACCCAGTACTTC. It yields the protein CSASELEETQYF.

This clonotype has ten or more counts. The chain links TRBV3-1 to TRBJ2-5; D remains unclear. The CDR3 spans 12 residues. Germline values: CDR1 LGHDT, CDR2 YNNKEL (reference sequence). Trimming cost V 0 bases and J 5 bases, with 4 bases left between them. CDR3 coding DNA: TGTGCCAGCAGCCAAGACCTGGAGACCCAGTACTTC. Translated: CASSQDLETQYF.

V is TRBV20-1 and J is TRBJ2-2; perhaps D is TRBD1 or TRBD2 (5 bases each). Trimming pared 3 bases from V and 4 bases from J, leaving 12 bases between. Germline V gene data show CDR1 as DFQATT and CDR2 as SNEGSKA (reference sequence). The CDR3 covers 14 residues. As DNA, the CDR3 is TGCAGTGCTAGCGAGGGGTCCATCACCGGGGAGCTGTTTTTT. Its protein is CSASEGSITGELFF.

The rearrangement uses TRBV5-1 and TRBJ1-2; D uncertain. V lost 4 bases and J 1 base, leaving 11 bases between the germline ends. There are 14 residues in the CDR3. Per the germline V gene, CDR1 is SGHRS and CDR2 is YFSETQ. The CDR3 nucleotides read TGCGCCAGCAGCCCGCTGACGGTTAACTATGGCTACACCTTC. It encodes CASSPLTVNYGYTF.